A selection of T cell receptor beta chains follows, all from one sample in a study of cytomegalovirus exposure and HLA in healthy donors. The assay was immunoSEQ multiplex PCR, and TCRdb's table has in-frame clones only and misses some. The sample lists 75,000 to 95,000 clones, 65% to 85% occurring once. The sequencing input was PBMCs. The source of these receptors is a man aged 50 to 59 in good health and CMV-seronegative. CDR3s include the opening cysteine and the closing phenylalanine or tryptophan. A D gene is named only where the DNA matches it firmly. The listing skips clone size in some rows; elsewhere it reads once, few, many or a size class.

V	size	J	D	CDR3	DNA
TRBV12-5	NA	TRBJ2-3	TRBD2	CASGWAVTSGGPDTQYF	TGTGCTAGTGGTTGGGCTGTGACTAGCGGGGGACCAGATACGCAGTATTTT
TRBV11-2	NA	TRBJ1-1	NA	CASSSNPGNEAFF	TGTGCCAGCAGCTCCAACCCGGGGAATGAAGCTTTCTTT
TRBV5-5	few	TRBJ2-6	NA	CASSPPGFGANVLTF	TGTGCCAGCAGCCCACCGGGGTTTGGGGCCAACGTCCTGACTTTC
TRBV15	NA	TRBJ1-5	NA	CATSRDGGTERVWPQHF	TGTGCCACCAGCAGAGATGGCGGGACGGAACGAGTTTGGCCCCAGCATTTT
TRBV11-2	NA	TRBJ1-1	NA	CASSLGLSDTEAFF	TGTGCCAGCAGCTTAGGCCTTAGTGACACTGAAGCTTTCTTT
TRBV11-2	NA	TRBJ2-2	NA	CASSLVGDTGELFF	TGTGCCAGCAGCTTAGTCGGTGACACCGGGGAGCTGTTTTTT
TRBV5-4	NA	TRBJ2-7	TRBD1	CASSSGGQGTYEQYF	TGTGCCAGCAGCTCGGGGGGACAGGGAACCTACGAGCAGTACTTC
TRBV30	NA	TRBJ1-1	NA	CAWTNPSKMNTEAFF	TGTGCCTGGACTAACCCTAGCAAAATGAACACTGAAGCTTTCTTT
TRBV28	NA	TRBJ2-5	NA	CASSSLDWPETQYF	TGTGCCAGCAGTTCATTAGACTGGCCTGAGACCCAGTACTTC
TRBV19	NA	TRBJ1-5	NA	CASSIVGGAGNQPQHF	TGTGCCAGTAGTATAGTAGGGGGGGCGGGCAATCAGCCCCAGCATTTT
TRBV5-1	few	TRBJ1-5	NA	CAEGGQPQHF	TGCGCCGAGGGAGGTCAGCCCCAGCATTTT
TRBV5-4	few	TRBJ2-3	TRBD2	CASSPLAGGSTDTQYF	TGTGCCAGCAGCCCGTTAGCGGGGGGGAGCACAGATACGCAGTATTTT
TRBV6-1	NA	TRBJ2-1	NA	CASKLTGVHEQFF	TGTGCCAGCAAGCTGACGGGGGTCCATGAGCAGTTCTTC
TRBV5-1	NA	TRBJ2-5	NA	CASSLNEPQGGETQYF	TGCGCCAGCAGCCTGAACGAGCCCCAGGGAGGAGAGACCCAGTACTTC
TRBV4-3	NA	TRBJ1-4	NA	CASSRQAGEKLFF	TGCGCCAGCAGCCGACAGGCTGGCGAAAAACTGTTTTTT
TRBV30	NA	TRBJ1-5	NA	CAWSSEGNQPQHF	TGTGCCTGGAGTTCGGAGGGCAATCAGCCCCAGCATTTT
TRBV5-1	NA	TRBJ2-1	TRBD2	CASSLVVTSPVHEQFF	TGCGCCAGCAGCTTGGTGGTGACTAGCCCAGTCCATGAGCAGTTCTTC
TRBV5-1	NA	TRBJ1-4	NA	CASSFSTGPTNEKLFF	TGCGCCAGCAGCTTTTCAACGGGTCCAACTAATGAAAAACTGTTTTTT
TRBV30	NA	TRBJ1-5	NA	CAWSVSGTISNQPQHF	TGTGCCTGGAGTGTTTCGGGGACAATAAGCAATCAGCCCCAGCATTTT
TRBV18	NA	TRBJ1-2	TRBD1	CASSHTDRGRDGYTF	TGTGCCAGCTCACATACGGACAGGGGACGGGATGGCTACACCTTC
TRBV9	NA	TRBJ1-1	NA	CASSSPRGATEAFF	TGTGCCAGCAGCTCACCCAGGGGAGCTACTGAAGCTTTCTTT
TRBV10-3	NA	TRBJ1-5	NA	CAIGQTGQGFPQHF	TGTGCCATCGGCCAGACAGGACAAGGATTCCCCCAGCATTTT
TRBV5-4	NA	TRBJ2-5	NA	CASSHRVLGETQYF	TGTGCCAGCAGCCACAGGGTCCTTGGGGAGACCCAGTACTTC
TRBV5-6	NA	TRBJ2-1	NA	CASSALARTLNEQFF	TGTGCCAGCAGCGCATTAGCACGGACACTCAATGAGCAGTTCTTC
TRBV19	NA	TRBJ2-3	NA	CASSIGSGSQYF	TGTGCCAGTAGTATAGGCTCGGGGTCGCAGTATTTT
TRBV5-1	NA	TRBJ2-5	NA	CASSLGRWGHQETQYF	TGCGCCAGCAGCTTGGGCAGGTGGGGGCACCAAGAGACCCAGTACTTC
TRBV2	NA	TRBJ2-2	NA	CASSVAGSGELFF	TGTGCCAGCAGTGTGGCAGGGTCCGGGGAGCTGTTTTTT
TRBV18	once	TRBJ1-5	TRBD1	CASSESATGKYSGNQPQHF	TGTGCCAGCTCAGAGTCCGCGACAGGGAAGTATTCCGGCAATCAGCCCCAGCATTTT
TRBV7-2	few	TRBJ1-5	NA	CASSELRGNQPQHF	TGTGCCAGCAGCGAACTAAGGGGGAATCAGCCCCAGCATTTT
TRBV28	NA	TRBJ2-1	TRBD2	CASSPPSGGPSNEQFF	TGTGCCAGCAGCCCTCCCAGCGGGGGGCCTTCGAATGAGCAGTTCTTC
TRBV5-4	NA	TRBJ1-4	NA	CASSLGGQISTNEKLFF	TGTGCCAGCAGCTTGGGGGGGCAAATATCAACTAATGAAAAACTGTTTTTT
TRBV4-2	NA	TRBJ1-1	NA	CASSQVGGGLGTEAFF	TGTGCCAGCAGCCAAGTGGGGGGAGGGTTGGGTACTGAAGCTTTCTTT
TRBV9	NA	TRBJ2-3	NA	CASSLDGGFQDTQYF	TGTGCCAGCAGTTTAGATGGGGGGTTTCAAGATACGCAGTATTTT
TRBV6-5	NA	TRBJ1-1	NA	CASSYSQFEAFF	TGTGCCAGCAGTTACTCCCAGTTTGAAGCTTTCTTT
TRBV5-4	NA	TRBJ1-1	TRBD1	CASSFRQGENTEAFF	TGTGCCAGCAGCTTTCGACAGGGCGAAAACACTGAAGCTTTCTTT
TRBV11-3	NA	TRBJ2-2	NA	CASSLTKNQLFF	TGTGCCAGCAGCTTAACTAAGAATCAGCTGTTTTTT
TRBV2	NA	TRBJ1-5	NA	CASSGQNNQPQHF	TGTGCCAGCAGTGGGCAGAACAATCAGCCCCAGCATTTT
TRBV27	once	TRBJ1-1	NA	CASSLVGGTEAFF	TGTGCCAGCAGTTTAGTGGGGGGGACTGAAGCTTTCTTT
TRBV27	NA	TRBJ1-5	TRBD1	CASRPGTGGYSNQPQHF	TGTGCCAGCAGACCAGGGACAGGGGGGTATAGCAATCAGCCCCAGCATTTT
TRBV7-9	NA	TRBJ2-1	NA	CASEGGGGYNEQFF	TGTGCCAGCGAAGGTGGAGGCGGCTACAATGAGCAGTTCTTC
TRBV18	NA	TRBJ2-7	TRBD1	CASSPGQGNVEQYF	TGTGCCAGCTCACCGGGACAGGGTAATGTCGAGCAGTACTTC
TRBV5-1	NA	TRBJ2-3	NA	CASSPGQGLRQMDTQYF	TGCGCCAGCAGCCCTGGCCAGGGGCTCAGACAGATGGATACGCAGTATTTT